Reported below is one T cell receptor beta chain. Cohort assignment relied on participant-reported clinical history. The data stem from a study of blood T cell repertoires in COVID-19. Overall study context: Sites across the United States, Italy and Spain contributed samples from acute and convalescent COVID-19.

Only in-frame clones appear in the TCRdb table, and some are missing; sequencing was by immunoSEQ multiplex PCR. Of 200,000 or so clones in the sample, about nine tenths were seen once. Sequenced: PBMCs or T cells enriched from blood (not recorded which). This clonotype originated in a woman aged 40 to 55 with acute COVID-19.

The CDR3 DNA reads as TGTGCCAGCAGCGTAGACGGGACAGGGAGAAATGAGCAGTTCTTC. Translating gives CASSVDGTGRNEQFF. The rearrangement uses TRBV9 and TRBJ2-1; 9 nucleotides align to TRBD1. This CDR3 is 15 amino acids long. V was clipped by 0 bases and J by 7 bases; unmatched bases: 5. Germline V gives CDR1 SGDLS, CDR2 YYNGEE.